This passage covers 10 T cell receptor beta chains from one sample sequenced in a study of regulatory T cells in long-lasting Graves disease (dated by TCRdb to the early 2020s). The library was prepared using multiplex PCR. Data came from an Illumina HiSeq 4000. iRepertoire HTBI primers and Arm-PCR amplification of CDR3 regions were used to construct TCR beta libraries. TCRdb reworked the public reads: Q25 trimming with fastp, MiXCR clone assembly, productive beta chains retained. All rows with the same CDR3 protein become a single entry with the most common DNA and genes. In this sample the table shows 700,000 or so distinct CDR3 sequences, 30% of which occur a single time. The top ten hold 42% of the sample. The sample's time point label is to be understood as: persistent/refractory GD, antithyroid drugs over 5 years with positive TRAb. For both TCR sequencing and RNA sequencing, RNA was extracted from PBMCs using TRIzol.

Sample: peripheral blood mononuclear cells (PBMCs), taken when the disease was refractory, from a patient treated with antithyroid drugs. These receptors all stem from a female donor with Graves disease.

The chain employs TRBV6-2 or TRBV6-3 and TRBJ1-2; no definite D call. V was pared by 5 bases and J by 4 bases, with 11 bases between. CDR1 MNHEY and CDR2 SVGEGT come from the germline V gene. The CDR3 consists of 13 residues. CDR3 coding DNA: TGTGCCAGCAGTGAAGAGAGCGGCTATGGCTACACCTTC. Translation: CASSEESGYGYTF.

Details on this clonotype: A much larger clonotype is one base distant, so this may be a read error. The gene calls are TRBV6-1 and TRBJ1-4; D is unclear. CDR1 MNHNS and CDR2 SASEGT come from the germline V gene. The germline V and J ends were trimmed by 11 bases and 0 bases, with 13 bases remaining between them. The CDR3 contains 14 residues. The CDR3 here is CAGRRTATNEKLFF. CDR3 bases: TGTGCCGGCCGACGGACCGCAACTAATGAAAAACTGTTTTTT.

CDR3 sequence: CASSEGSGRSEAFF. DNA for the CDR3: TGTGCCAGCAGCGAGGGCAGCGGACGGAGTGAAGCTTTCTTT. The V call is TRBV7-9, the J call TRBJ1-1; D gene unclear. The CDR3 contains 14 residues. The V end was cut by 5 bases, the J end by 7 bases, with 17 bases between. Germline CDR1 and CDR2: SEHNR and FQNEAQ (reference sequence).

The table lists this clonotype with many counts. This rearrangement joins TRBV12-3 or TRBV12-4 to TRBJ2-7; D may be TRBD1 (6 bases). Trimming removed 4 bases from V and 3 bases from J, with 16 bases in between. The CDR3 loop spans 15 amino acids. CDR3 nucleotides: TGTGCCAGCAGTTACCAACAGGGACCGGTCTACGAGCAGTACTTC. Encoded protein: CASSYQQGPVYEQYF.

This clonotype has more than one count but fewer than ten. The chain has TRBV11-2 and TRBJ1-1; the D is unclear. The CDR3 is 11 amino acids. V lost 5 bases to trimming and J lost 10 bases, with 11 bases between them. Germline CDR1 is SGHAT and CDR2 is FQNNGV. In nucleotides, the CDR3 is TGTGCCAGCAGCCACCTCCACGGAGCTTTCTTT. Translation: CASSHLHGAFF. Full variable domain (remainder filled in from reference TRBV11-2 and TRBJ1-1): EAGVAQSPRYKIIEKRQSVAFWCNPISGHATLYWYQQILGQGPKLLIQFQNNGVVDDSQLPKDRFSAERLKGVDSTLKIQPAKLEDSAVYLCASSHLHGAFFGQGTRLTVV.

This clonotype was counted only a few times. The chain has TRBV3-1 and TRBJ2-7; D is ambiguous. V gave up 1 base and J gave up 2 bases, with 6 bases separating them. CDR1 and CDR2 (germline): LGHDT, YNNKEL (reference sequence). The CDR3 is 13 amino acids. CDR3 coding DNA: TGTGCCAGCAGCCAAGTGACGGCCTACGAGCAGTACTTC. Translation: CASSQVTAYEQYF.

This clonotype was seen repeatedly, ten times or more. The chain employs TRBV28 and TRBJ2-5, with 11 bases lining up with TRBD2. This CDR3 is 14 amino acids long. Germline CDR1 MDHEN, CDR2 SYDVKM. The junction had 1 base not matched to a gene; V was cut back by 5 bases and J by 2 bases. The CDR3 DNA reads as TGTGCCAGCAGTGGGACTAGCGGTCAAGAGACCCAGTACTTC. It encodes CASSGTSGQETQYF.

The chain has TRBV30 and TRBJ1-5, with D tentatively TRBD1 (6 bases). The CDR3 is 14 amino acids. Trimming removed 3 bases at V and 2 bases at J, with 11 bases between. The germline gives CDR1 GTSNPN, CDR2 SVGIG (reference sequence). CDR3 coding DNA: TGTGCCTGGAGAGAGGACAGCCGCAATCAGCCCCAGCATTTT. Its translation is CAWREDSRNQPQHF.

The chain recombines TRBV19 with TRBJ2-7; 8 positions match TRBD2. With 6 bases clipped from V and 7 bases from J, the junction kept 17 bases outside the gene matches. Germline V gene data show CDR1 as LNHDA and CDR2 as SQIVND (reference sequence). The CDR3 runs 16 residues. This chain's CDR3 is CASRTTGGPPGEEQYF. The CDR3 coding sequence is TGTGCCAGTAGAACGACGGGGGGGCCACCGGGGGAAGAGCAGTACTTC.

The chain links TRBV5-4 to TRBJ1-1, with D maybe TRBD1 (6 bases). The V and J ends lost 2 bases and 0 bases respectively, with 11 bases between them. The germline V gene has CDR1 SGHNT and CDR2 YYREEE (reference sequence). The CDR3 consists of 15 residues. Here the CDR3 reads CASSFGYRVNTEAFF. CDR3 sequence (DNA): TGTGCCAGCAGCTTCGGCTACAGGGTGAACACTGAAGCTTTCTTT.